A selection of T cell receptor beta chains follows, all from one sample in a study of shared clonotypes between healthy human individuals. Data came from immunoSEQ multiplex PCR; TCRdb stores just in-frame clones and leaves some out. The table lists some 2.1 million clones, approximately 92% of them singletons. The sequencing input was naive CD8+ T cells from PBMCs. The source of these receptors is a man between 18 and 29 years old in good health. Some clones in this sample may be carry-over from other donors' samples. The CDR3 runs from the conserved cysteine through the conserved F or W. The order of the fields is D gene, J gene, clone size, V gene, CDR3 protein, CDR3 DNA. The D gene is left open where the match is weak. Rows may omit the clone size; those that give it use once, few, many or a size class.

- | TRBJ2-1 | - | TRBV5-4 | CASSLVSGSYNEQFF | TGTGCCAGCAGCTTGGTTAGCGGCTCCTACAATGAGCAGTTCTTC
TRBD2 | TRBJ2-3 | - | TRBV28 | CASSILAGLSTDTQYF | TGTGCCAGCAGTATACTAGCGGGCTTGAGCACAGATACGCAGTATTTT
- | TRBJ2-1 | once | TRBV28 | CASSLRNNEQFF | TGTGCCAGCAGTTTAAGGAACAATGAGCAGTTCTTC
- | TRBJ1-2 | - | TRBV11-2 | CASSLDILVPDGYTF | TGTGCCAGCAGCCTTGACATCCTGGTTCCGGATGGCTACACCTTC
- | TRBJ2-3 | - | TRBV14 | CASSQWLGGSTDTQYF | TGTGCCAGCAGCCAATGGTTGGGGGGTAGCACAGATACGCAGTATTTT
- | TRBJ1-5 | - | TRBV27 | CASSIRDSNQPQHF | TGTGCCAGCAGTATCCGGGATTCCAATCAGCCCCAGCATTTT
- | TRBJ2-7 | - | TRBV27 | CASSLLASGYEQYF | TGTGCCAGCAGTTTATTGGCCTCTGGCTACGAGCAGTACTTC
- | TRBJ1-5 | - | TRBV11-2 | CASSLQGNSNQPQHF | TGTGCCAGCAGCTTACAAGGGAATAGCAATCAGCCCCAGCATTTT
- | TRBJ2-3 | - | TRBV11-2 | CASSSPDTQYF | TGTGCCAGCAGCTCCCCAGATACGCAGTATTTT
- | TRBJ1-1 | - | TRBV4-1 | CASSQDRGNTEAFF | TGCGCCAGCAGCCAAGATAGGGGAAACACTGAAGCTTTCTTT
- | TRBJ2-7 | - | TRBV7-9 | CASSPKTLDYEQYF | TGTGCCAGCAGTCCGAAGACCCTGGATTACGAGCAGTACTTC
- | TRBJ2-5 | - | TRBV5-6 | CASSQGRETQYF | TGTGCCAGCAGCCAAGGGCGTGAGACCCAGTACTTC
- | TRBJ2-7 | - | TRBV7-9 | CASSQGRDEQYF | TGTGCCAGCAGCCAGGGCCGTGACGAGCAGTACTTC
TRBD2 | TRBJ2-6 | - | TRBV9 | CASSVRLAGGSLISGANVLTF | TGTGCCAGCAGCGTACGGCTAGCGGGAGGCTCGCTTATTTCTGGGGCCAACGTCCTGACTTTC
- | TRBJ2-7 | - | TRBV11-2 | CASSSRGERLGEQYF | TGTGCCAGCAGCTCCCGGGGTGAACGCCTCGGGGAGCAGTACTTC
- | TRBJ2-7 | - | TRBV5-1 | CASSLEWLISYEQYF | TGCGCCAGCAGCTTGGAGTGGCTTATCTCCTACGAGCAGTACTTC
- | TRBJ1-5 | - | TRBV28 | CASEGLLTLSNQPQHF | TGTGCCAGCGAGGGACTCCTCACACTTAGCAATCAGCCCCAGCATTTT
- | TRBJ2-1 | - | TRBV27 | CASSRLVNQLNEQFF | TGTGCCAGCAGTCGACTAGTAAATCAACTCAATGAGCAGTTCTTC
- | TRBJ1-2 | - | TRBV15 | CATSTKDSFLSGYTF | TGTGCCACCAGCACCAAGGACAGCTTTCTTTCTGGCTACACCTTC
TRBD2 | TRBJ2-7 | - | TRBV19 | CASSIFQAGGLPYEQYF | TGTGCCAGTAGTATCTTTCAGGCGGGAGGCCTTCCCTACGAGCAGTACTTC
- | TRBJ2-2 | once | TRBV27 | CASTFSAGDGDTGELFF | TGTGCCAGCACCTTTAGTGCAGGGGACGGCGACACCGGGGAGCTGTTTTTT
- | TRBJ1-1 | - | TRBV1 | CTSGDDRDSRWGAEAFF | TGCACCAGCGGGGACGACCGGGACAGCCGCTGGGGTGCTGAAGCTTTCTTT
TRBD2 | TRBJ2-3 | - | TRBV10-3 | CAISEGTSGADTQYF | TGTGCCATCAGTGAAGGGACTAGCGGCGCAGATACGCAGTATTTT
TRBD1 | TRBJ2-5 | - | TRBV29-1 | CSVGTGLGETQYF | TGCAGCGTTGGGACAGGGTTGGGAGAGACCCAGTACTTC
- | TRBJ2-3 | - | TRBV4-1 | CASSQPAADTQYF | TGCGCCAGCAGCCAACCTGCGGCAGATACGCAGTATTTT
- | TRBJ1-2 | - | TRBV19 | CASSMGFAFYYGYTF | TGTGCCAGTAGTATGGGGTTTGCGTTCTACTATGGCTACACCTTC
- | TRBJ2-1 | - | TRBV5-1 | CASSPWSSYNEQFF | TGCGCCAGCAGCCCTTGGTCTTCCTACAATGAGCAGTTCTTC
- | TRBJ2-7 | few | TRBV27 | CATIAPGGHEQYF | TGTGCCACGATAGCCCCTGGGGGCCACGAGCAGTACTTC
- | TRBJ2-7 | - | TRBV7-9 | CAGAGPRYEQYF | TGTGCCGGCGCCGGGCCTCGCTACGAGCAGTACTTC
- | TRBJ2-7 | - | TRBV6-5 | CASSLGRTYEQYF | TGTGCCAGCAGTCTCGGACGGACCTACGAGCAGTACTTC
TRBD2 | TRBJ2-3 | - | TRBV4-1 | CASSQTAGRSTDTQYF | TGCGCCAGCAGCCAAACGGCCGGGAGGAGCACAGATACGCAGTATTTT
- | TRBJ2-5 | - | TRBV19 | CASSTSGGKETQYF | TGTGCCAGTAGTACGTCCGGGGGCAAAGAGACCCAGTACTTC
- | TRBJ2-4 | - | TRBV19 | CASSRDREGDKNIQYF | TGTGCCAGTAGTCGCGACAGGGAGGGTGACAAAAACATTCAGTACTTC
- | TRBJ2-5 | - | TRBV21-1 | CASSKGRQGAWKETQYF | TGTGCCAGCAGCAAAGGAAGACAGGGGGCATGGAAGGAGACCCAGTACTTC
- | TRBJ2-1 | - | TRBV28 | CASAAPPYNEQFF | TGTGCCAGCGCGGCTCCCCCCTACAATGAGCAGTTCTTC
TRBD2 | TRBJ2-2 | - | TRBV5-1 | CASSLTGGSRTGELFF | TGCGCCAGCAGCTTAACGGGAGGATCGCGCACCGGGGAGCTGTTTTTT
- | TRBJ1-5 | - | TRBV25-1 | CASSDSAGQPQHF | TGTGCCAGCAGCGACAGCGCTGGGCAGCCCCAGCATTTT
TRBD2 | TRBJ2-1 | once | TRBV19 | CASTGGRDEQFF | TGTGCCAGTACGGGGGGAAGGGATGAGCAGTTCTTC
- | TRBJ2-7 | - | TRBV7-9 | CASSLTREDYEQYF | TGTGCCAGCAGCTTAACGCGGGAAGACTACGAGCAGTACTTC
- | TRBJ2-7 | - | TRBV6-5 | CASSYGFGAESYEQYF | TGTGCCAGCAGTTACGGGTTCGGGGCCGAATCCTACGAGCAGTACTTC
- | TRBJ2-1 | - | TRBV2 | CAPTREIRWGFF | TGTGCCCCCACGCGAGAGATCCGATGGGGATTCTTC
- | TRBJ2-5 | - | TRBV2 | CASSEQRTQETQYF | TGTGCCAGCAGTGAACAACGGACTCAAGAGACCCAGTACTTC
- | TRBJ1-5 | few | TRBV6-6 | CASSSSQPQHF | TGTGCCAGCAGTTCATCGCAGCCCCAGCATTTT
- | TRBJ2-7 | - | TRBV11-3 | CASSLHSGPSYERYF | TGTGCCAGCAGCTTACATAGCGGTCCCTCCTACGAGCGGTACTTC
TRBD2 | TRBJ2-2 | - | TRBV5-4 | CASSPKGGRGTGELFF | TGTGCCAGCAGCCCCAAGGGCGGGAGGGGAACCGGGGAGCTGTTTTTT
TRBD2 | TRBJ2-7 | - | TRBV28 | CASRTSGEGYEQYF | TGTGCCAGCAGAACCTCCGGGGAGGGTTACGAGCAGTACTTC
- | TRBJ2-3 | - | TRBV15 | CATSTGLMTTSTQYF | TGTGCCACCAGCACAGGACTAATGACAACGAGTACGCAGTATTTT
- | TRBJ2-3 | - | TRBV28 | CASSYRLDTQYF | TGTGCCAGCAGTTACCGCCTGGATACGCAGTATTTT
TRBD1 | TRBJ2-1 | - | TRBV7-9 | CASSSRDRVDGEQFF | TGTGCCAGCAGCAGCCGGGACAGGGTTGATGGTGAGCAGTTCTTC
- | TRBJ2-7 | - | TRBV21-1 | CASSKEQYF | TGTGCCAGCAGCAAAGAGCAGTACTTC
TRBD1 | TRBJ1-1 | few | TRBV7-9 | CASSNWTGKGEAFF | TGTGCCAGCAGCAATTGGACAGGGAAGGGTGAAGCTTTCTTT
- | TRBJ2-3 | - | TRBV30 | CAWRFLGNGYF | TGTGCCTGGAGATTCCTTGGGAATGGGTATTTT
TRBD2 | TRBJ2-1 | - | TRBV7-9 | CASSSSWGGTDEQFF | TGTGCCAGCAGCTCCTCGTGGGGAGGGACCGATGAGCAGTTCTTC
TRBD1 | TRBJ1-2 | - | TRBV10-3 | CAISEPSGGHGYTF | TGTGCCATCAGTGAGCCGTCAGGGGGACATGGCTACACCTTC
- | TRBJ2-3 | - | TRBV7-9 | CASPDSTSTDTQYF | TGTGCCAGCCCCGACAGTACTAGCACAGATACGCAGTATTTT
- | TRBJ2-2 | - | TRBV27 | CASTRGAGELFF | TGTGCCAGCACGAGGGGGGCCGGGGAGCTGTTTTTT
- | TRBJ2-2 | - | TRBV10-3 | CAISEPGDGELFF | TGTGCCATCAGTGAGCCCGGGGACGGGGAGCTGTTTTTT
- | TRBJ2-7 | - | TRBV25-1 | CASSDSQGENFYEQYF | TGTGCCAGCAGTGATTCTCAAGGGGAGAACTTCTACGAGCAGTACTTC
- | TRBJ2-3 | - | TRBV15 | CATSRERTSTDTQYF | TGTGCCACCAGCAGAGAGCGGACTAGCACAGATACGCAGTATTTT
- | TRBJ1-6 | - | TRBV4-1 | CASSQGAGSPLHF | TGCGCCAGCAGCCAGGGGGCCGGTTCACCCCTCCACTTT